The T cell receptor (beta chain) under discussion was sequenced for a study of blood T cell repertoires in COVID-19. Study-wide context: Material from acute and convalescent COVID-19 was sourced from the United States, Italy and Spain. From T cells, B-cell-depleted T cells, or PBMCs came the material, which was cDNA or gDNA.

This clone was recorded a few times. In the source study's methods: From reference gene primer amplification, estimates of nucleated cell counts were derived. TCRdb keeps only in-frame clones here, not all; method: immunoSEQ multiplex PCR. V, J and clone size were drawn from that table, and D and trimming were deduced from the DNA. Of approximately 15,000 clones listed, under 90% are singletons. After removal of 0 bases from V and 0 bases from J, the junction contained 12 bases not matched to a gene. Germline-derived CDR1 and CDR2 are LGHNA and YSLEER. CDR3 length equals 21 residues. Material for sequencing was peripheral blood. The sequence derives from a woman aged 60-70 years with acute or convalescent COVID-19. The gene calls are TRBV4-3 and TRBJ2-4; 12 nucleotides align to TRBD1. Written as DNA, the CDR3 is TGCGCCAGCAGCCAAGAGCTGGCGGGGACAGGGGGCGAACTAGCCAAAAACATTCAGTACTTC. It encodes CASSQELAGTGGELAKNIQYF.